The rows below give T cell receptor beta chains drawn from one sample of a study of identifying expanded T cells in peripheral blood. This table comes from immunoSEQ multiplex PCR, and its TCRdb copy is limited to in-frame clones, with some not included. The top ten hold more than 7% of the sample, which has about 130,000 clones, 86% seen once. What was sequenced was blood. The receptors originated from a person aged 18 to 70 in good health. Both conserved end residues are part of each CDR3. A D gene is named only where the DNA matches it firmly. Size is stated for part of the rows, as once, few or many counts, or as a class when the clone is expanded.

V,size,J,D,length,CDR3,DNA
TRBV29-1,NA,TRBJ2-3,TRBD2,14,CSVARTSGGDTQYF,TGCAGCGTTGCAAGGACTAGCGGGGGTGATACGCAGTATTTT
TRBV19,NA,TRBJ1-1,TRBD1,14,CASSVDRGRTEAFF,TGTGCCAGTAGTGTGGACAGGGGGCGTACTGAAGCTTTCTTT
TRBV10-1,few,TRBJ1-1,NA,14,CASSESPRRTEAFF,TGCGCCAGCAGTGAGTCCCCGCGGCGCACTGAAGCTTTCTTT
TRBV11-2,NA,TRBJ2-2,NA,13,CASSREGGGELFF,TGTGCCAGCAGCAGAGAGGGGGGCGGGGAGCTGTTTTTT
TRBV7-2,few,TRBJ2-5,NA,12,CASSLLGETQYF,TGTGCCAGCAGCTTACTGGGGGAGACCCAGTACTTC
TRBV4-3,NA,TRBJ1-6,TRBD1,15,CASSHTDRRNSPLHF,TGCGCCAGCAGCCACACGGACAGGAGAAATTCACCCCTCCACTTT
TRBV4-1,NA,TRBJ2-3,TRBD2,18,CASSQDHPPAGDTDTQYF,TGCGCCAGCAGCCAAGATCACCCCCCAGCGGGGGACACAGATACGCAGTATTTT
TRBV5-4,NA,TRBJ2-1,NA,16,CASSPAWQGAYNEQFF,TGTGCCAGCAGCCCCGCGTGGCAGGGCGCCTACAATGAGCAGTTCTTC
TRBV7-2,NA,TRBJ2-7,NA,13,CASSRDTHYEQYF,TGTGCCAGCAGCCGGGACACCCACTACGAGCAGTACTTC
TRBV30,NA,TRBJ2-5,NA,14,CAWSVLSVRETQYF,TGTGCCTGGAGTGTACTCAGCGTGAGGGAGACCCAGTACTTC
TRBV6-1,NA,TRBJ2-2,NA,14,CASTRDQNTGELFF,TGTGCCAGCACCCGGGACCAAAACACCGGGGAGCTGTTTTTT
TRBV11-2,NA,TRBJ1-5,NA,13,CASSPTGNQPQHF,TGTGCCAGCAGCCCGACCGGCAATCAGCCCCAGCATTTT
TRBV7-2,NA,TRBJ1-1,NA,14,CASSLGHMNTEAFF,TGTGCCAGCAGCTTGGGACACATGAACACTGAAGCTTTCTTT
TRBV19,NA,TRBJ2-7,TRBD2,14,CASTIAGGPGEQYF,TGTGCCAGTACCATAGCGGGAGGGCCGGGTGAGCAGTACTTC
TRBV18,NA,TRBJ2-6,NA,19,CASSPRGEQGLSGANVLTF,TGTGCCAGCTCACCACGTGGTGAACAGGGACTTTCTGGGGCCAACGTCCTGACTTTC
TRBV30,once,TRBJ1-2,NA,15,CAWSQKGSAFHGYTF,TGTGCCTGGAGCCAAAAAGGTTCAGCCTTTCATGGCTACACCTTC
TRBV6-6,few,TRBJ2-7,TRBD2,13,CAIRGGPTYEQYF,TGTGCCATACGGGGGGGGCCAACCTACGAGCAGTACTTC
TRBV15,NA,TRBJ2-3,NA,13,CATSRETANTQYF,TGTGCCACCAGCAGAGAGACGGCAAATACGCAGTATTTT
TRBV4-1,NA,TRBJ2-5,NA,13,CASSLPGVETQYF,TGCGCCAGCAGCCTCCCAGGGGTAGAGACCCAGTACTTC
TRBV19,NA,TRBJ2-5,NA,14,CASSQTGTQETQYF,TGTGCCAGTAGTCAAACCGGGACCCAAGAGACCCAGTACTTC
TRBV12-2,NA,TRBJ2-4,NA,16,CASRLAREGAKNIQYF,TGTGCAAGTCGCTTAGCCCGGGAGGGAGCCAAAAACATTCAGTACTTC
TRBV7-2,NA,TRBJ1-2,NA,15,CASSLSGGAAYGYTF,TGTGCCAGCAGCTTAAGCGGGGGCGCCGCCTATGGCTACACCTTC
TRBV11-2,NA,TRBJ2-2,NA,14,CASSLEPLTGELFF,TGTGCCAGCAGCTTGGAACCCCTCACCGGGGAGCTGTTTTTT
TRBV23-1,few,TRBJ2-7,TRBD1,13,CASRRDRGYEQYF,TGCGCCAGCCGCCGGGACAGGGGATACGAGCAGTACTTC
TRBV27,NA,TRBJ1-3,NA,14,CASSLQGSGNTIYF,TGTGCCAGCAGTCTACAGGGTTCAGGAAACACCATATATTTT
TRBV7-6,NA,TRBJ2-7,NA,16,CASSPGGSRQINEQYF,TGTGCCAGCAGCCCGGGTGGGAGTCGACAGATAAACGAGCAGTACTTC
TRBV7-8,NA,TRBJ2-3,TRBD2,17,CASSLGQGGGRADTQYF,TGTGCCAGCAGCTTAGGCCAGGGCGGGGGTCGGGCAGATACGCAGTATTTT
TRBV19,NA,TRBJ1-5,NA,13,CASKGGSGQPQHF,TGTGCCAGTAAAGGGGGGAGCGGTCAGCCCCAGCATTTT
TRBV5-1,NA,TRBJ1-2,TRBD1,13,CASSPGQDYGYTF,TGCGCCAGCAGTCCGGGACAGGACTATGGCTACACCTTC
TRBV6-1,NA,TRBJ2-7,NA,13,CASRWEASYEQYF,TGTGCCAGCAGGTGGGAGGCCTCCTACGAGCAGTACTTC
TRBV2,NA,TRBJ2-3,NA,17,CASSEASAGGPTDTQYF,TGTGCCAGCAGTGAAGCGTCGGCAGGGGGGCCGACCGATACGCAGTATTTT
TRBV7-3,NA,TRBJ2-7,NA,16,CASSLSMVSGTYEQYF,TGTGCCAGCAGCTTAAGTATGGTGTCGGGGACCTACGAGCAGTACTTC
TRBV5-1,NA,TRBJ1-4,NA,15,CASRDTGGSGEKLFF,TGCGCCAGCAGAGACACCGGAGGGTCCGGTGAAAAACTGTTTTTT
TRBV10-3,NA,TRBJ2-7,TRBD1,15,CAIRGQQGSIYEQYF,TGTGCCATCAGGGGCCAACAGGGGTCTATCTACGAGCAGTACTTC
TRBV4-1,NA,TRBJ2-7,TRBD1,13,CASSLTGVDEQYF,TGCGCCAGCAGCCTGACAGGGGTTGACGAGCAGTACTTC
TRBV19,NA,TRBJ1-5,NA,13,CASSQALNQPQHF,TGTGCCAGTAGTCAGGCCCTTAATCAGCCCCAGCATTTT
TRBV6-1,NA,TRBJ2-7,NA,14,CASKLMTVSYEQYF,TGTGCCAGCAAATTAATGACAGTCTCCTACGAGCAGTACTTC
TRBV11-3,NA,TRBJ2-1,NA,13,CASSLSVYNEQFF,TGTGCCAGCAGCTTAAGCGTCTACAATGAGCAGTTCTTC
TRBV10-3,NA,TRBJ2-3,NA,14,CAIRAGPNTDTQYF,TGTGCCATCAGGGCCGGACCAAACACAGATACGCAGTATTTT
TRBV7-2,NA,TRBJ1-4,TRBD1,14,CASSFGTANEKLFF,TGTGCCAGCAGCTTCGGGACAGCTAATGAAAAACTGTTTTTT